This TCR beta chain was identified in a study of cytomegalovirus exposure and HLA in healthy donors. Across the whole study: An earlier analysis found fewer than 140 million unique TCR beta sequences from roughly 170 million T cells. Findings and caveats of the study: TCR beta V- and J-gene trimming, according to a later analysis, was linked to a missense DCLRE1C variant. Reports showed the classifier diagnosing cytomegalovirus status with high specificity and sensitivity. A later analysis found that most CMV-associated TCR beta chains appeared HLA-restricted.

To note about this clone: Antigen: not known.

The PCR contained 60 Vbeta and 13 Jbeta primers. The method was immunoSEQ multiplex PCR; TCRdb's version includes in-frame clones alone and lacks a portion of them. The sample has about 300,000 clones, around 86% seen once. The source is a man in his forties in good health and CMV-seropositive. The material sequenced was PBMCs.

The CDR3 spells CASSIDGDRGANEQFF. The CDR3, as DNA: TGTGCCAGTAGTATAGATGGGGACAGGGGAGCGAATGAGCAGTTCTTC. This chain connects TRBV19 to TRBJ2-1; 10 positions match TRBD1. The CDR3 has 16 residues. J gave up 7 bases and V 0 bases, and 6 bases lay outside the gene matches. The germline CDR1 and CDR2 sequences are LNHDA and SQIVND (reference sequence).